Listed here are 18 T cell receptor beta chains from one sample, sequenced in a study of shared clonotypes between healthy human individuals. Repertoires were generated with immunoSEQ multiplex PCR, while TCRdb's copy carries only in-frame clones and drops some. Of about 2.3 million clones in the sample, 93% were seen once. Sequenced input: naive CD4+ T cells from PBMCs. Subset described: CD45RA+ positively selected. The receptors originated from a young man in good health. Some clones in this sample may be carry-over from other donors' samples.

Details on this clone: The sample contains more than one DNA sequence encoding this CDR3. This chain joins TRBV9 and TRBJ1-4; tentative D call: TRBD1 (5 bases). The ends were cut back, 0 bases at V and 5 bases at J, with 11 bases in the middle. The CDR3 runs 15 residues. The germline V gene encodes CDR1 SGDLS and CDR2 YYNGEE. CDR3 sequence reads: CASSVGGARNEKLFF. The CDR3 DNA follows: TGTGCCAGCAGCGTAGGAGGGGCGAGGAATGAAAAACTGTTTTTT.

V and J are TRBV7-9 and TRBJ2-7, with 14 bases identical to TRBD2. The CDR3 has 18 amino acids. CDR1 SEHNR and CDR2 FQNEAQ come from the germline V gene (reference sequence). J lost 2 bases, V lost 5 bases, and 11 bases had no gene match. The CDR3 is CASSPWTSGRSTTYEQYF. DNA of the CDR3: TGTGCCAGCAGCCCATGGACTAGCGGGAGGTCAACTACCTACGAGCAGTACTTC. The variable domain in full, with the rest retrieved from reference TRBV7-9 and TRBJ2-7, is DTGVSQNPRHKITKRGQNVTFRCDPISEHNRLYWYRQTLGQGPEFLTYFQNEAQLEKSRLLSDRFSAERPKGSFSTLEIQRTEQGDSAMYLCASSPWTSGRSTTYEQYFGPGTRLTVT.

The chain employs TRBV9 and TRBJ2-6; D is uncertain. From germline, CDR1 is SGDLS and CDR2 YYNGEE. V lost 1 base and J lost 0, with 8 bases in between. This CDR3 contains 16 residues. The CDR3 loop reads CASSVIRASGANVLTF. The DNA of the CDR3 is TGTGCCAGCAGCGTAATACGGGCCTCTGGGGCCAACGTCCTGACTTTC.

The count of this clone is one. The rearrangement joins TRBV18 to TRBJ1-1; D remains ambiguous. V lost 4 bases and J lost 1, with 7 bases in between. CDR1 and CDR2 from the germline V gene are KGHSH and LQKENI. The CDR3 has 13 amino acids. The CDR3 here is CASSQIKNTEAFF. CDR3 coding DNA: TGTGCCAGCTCACAAATAAAGAACACTGAAGCTTTCTTT.

The CDR3 protein is CASSPTRGGPDTQYF. CDR3 nucleotides: TGTGCCAGCAGCCCTACTAGAGGGGGGCCAGATACGCAGTATTTT. V and J are TRBV7-2 and TRBJ2-3; D possibly matches TRBD1 or TRBD2 (6 bases each). Germline loops: CDR1 SGHTA, CDR2 FQGNSA. The CDR3 is 15 amino acids. V shed 5 bases and J shed 4 bases, with 16 bases lying between them.

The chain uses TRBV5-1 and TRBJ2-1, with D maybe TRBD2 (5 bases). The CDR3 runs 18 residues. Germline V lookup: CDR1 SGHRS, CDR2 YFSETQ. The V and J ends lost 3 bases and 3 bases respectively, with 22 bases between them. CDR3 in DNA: TGCGCCAGCAGCTCCACCCTAGCCCAGCGGATCAACTACAATGAGCAGTTCTTC. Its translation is CASSSTLAQRINYNEQFF.

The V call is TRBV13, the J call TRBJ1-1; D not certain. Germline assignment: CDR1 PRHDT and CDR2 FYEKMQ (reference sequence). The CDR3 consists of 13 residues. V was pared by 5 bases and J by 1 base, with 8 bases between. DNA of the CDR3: TGTGCCAGCAGCCCACAGCAGAACACTGAAGCTTTCTTT. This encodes CASSPQQNTEAFF.

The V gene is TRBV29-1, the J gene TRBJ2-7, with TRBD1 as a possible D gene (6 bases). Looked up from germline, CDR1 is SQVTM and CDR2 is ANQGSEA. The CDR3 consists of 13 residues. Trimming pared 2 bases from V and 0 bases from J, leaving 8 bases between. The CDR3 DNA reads TGCAGCGTTGAACAGGACAGCTCCTACGAGCAGTACTTC. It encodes CSVEQDSSYEQYF.

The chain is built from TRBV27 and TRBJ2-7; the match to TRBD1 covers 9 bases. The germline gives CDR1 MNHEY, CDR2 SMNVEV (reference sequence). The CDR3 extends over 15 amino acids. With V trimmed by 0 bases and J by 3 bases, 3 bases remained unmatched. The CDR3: CASSLSLGQGYEQYF. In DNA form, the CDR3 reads TGTGCCAGCAGTTTATCGTTGGGACAGGGCTACGAGCAGTACTTC.

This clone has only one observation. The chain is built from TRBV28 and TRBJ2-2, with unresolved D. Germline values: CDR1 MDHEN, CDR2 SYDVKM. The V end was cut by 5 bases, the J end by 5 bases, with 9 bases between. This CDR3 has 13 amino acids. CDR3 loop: CASSPTATGELFF. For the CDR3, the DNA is TGTGCCAGCAGTCCTACAGCGACCGGGGAGCTGTTTTTT.

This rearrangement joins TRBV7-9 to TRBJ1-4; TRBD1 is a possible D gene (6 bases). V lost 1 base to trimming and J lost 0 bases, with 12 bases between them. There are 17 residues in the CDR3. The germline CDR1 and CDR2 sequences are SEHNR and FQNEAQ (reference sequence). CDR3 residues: CASSLGQGFATNEKLFF. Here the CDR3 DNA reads TGTGCCAGCAGCTTAGGGCAGGGGTTTGCAACTAATGAAAAACTGTTTTTT.

CDR3 loop: CASRTGGALYEQYF. The DNA for the CDR3 is TGTGCCAGCAGGACAGGGGGCGCATTGTACGAGCAGTACTTC. The V gene is TRBV6-5, the J gene TRBJ2-7; 10 bases match TRBD1. With V trimmed by 6 bases and J by 4 bases, 6 bases remained unmatched. Germline lookup yields CDR1 MNHEY and CDR2 SVGAGI. CDR3 length: 14 amino acids.

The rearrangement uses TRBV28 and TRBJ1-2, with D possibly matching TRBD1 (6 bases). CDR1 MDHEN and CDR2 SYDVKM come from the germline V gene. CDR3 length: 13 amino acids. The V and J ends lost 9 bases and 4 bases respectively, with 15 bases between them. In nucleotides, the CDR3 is TGTGCCAGTCGCAGGGGTGCAGTCTATGGCTACACCTTC. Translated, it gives CASRRGAVYGYTF.

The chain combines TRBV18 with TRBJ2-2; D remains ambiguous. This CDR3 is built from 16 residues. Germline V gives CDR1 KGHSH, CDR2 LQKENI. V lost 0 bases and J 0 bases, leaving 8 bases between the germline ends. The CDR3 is CASSPPSLTNTGELFF. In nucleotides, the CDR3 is TGTGCCAGCTCACCACCGTCACTGACGAACACCGGGGAGCTGTTTTTT.

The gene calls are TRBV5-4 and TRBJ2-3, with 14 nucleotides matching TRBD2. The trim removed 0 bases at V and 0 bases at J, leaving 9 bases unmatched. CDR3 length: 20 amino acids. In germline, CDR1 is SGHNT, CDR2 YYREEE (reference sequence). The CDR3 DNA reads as TGTGCCAGCAGCTTGGCCGGCTTGGGACTAGCGGGAGAAAGCACAGATACGCAGTATTTT. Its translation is CASSLAGLGLAGESTDTQYF.

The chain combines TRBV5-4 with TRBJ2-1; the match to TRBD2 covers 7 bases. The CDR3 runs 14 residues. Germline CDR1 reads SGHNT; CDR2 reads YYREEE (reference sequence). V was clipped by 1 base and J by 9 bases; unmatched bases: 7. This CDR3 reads CASSLLFGRGEQFF. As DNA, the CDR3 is TGTGCCAGCAGCTTGCTTTTTGGGAGGGGTGAGCAGTTCTTC.

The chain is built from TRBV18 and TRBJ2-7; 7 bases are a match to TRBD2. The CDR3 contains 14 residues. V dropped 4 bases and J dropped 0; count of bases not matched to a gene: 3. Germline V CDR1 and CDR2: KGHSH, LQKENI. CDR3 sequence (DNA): TGTGCCAGCTCACGTGGGACTATCTCCTACGAGCAGTACTTC. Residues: CASSRGTISYEQYF.

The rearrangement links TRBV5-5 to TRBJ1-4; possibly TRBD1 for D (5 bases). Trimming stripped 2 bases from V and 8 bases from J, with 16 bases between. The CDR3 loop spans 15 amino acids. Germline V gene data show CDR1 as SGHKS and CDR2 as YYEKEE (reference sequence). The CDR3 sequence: CASSFSQGEREKLFF. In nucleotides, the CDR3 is TGTGCCAGCAGCTTCTCGCAGGGTGAGAGGGAAAAACTGTTTTTT.